This T cell receptor (beta chain) was recovered during a study of CD8+CD57+ T cells in acquired aplastic anemia. Profiling of TCR beta VDJ combinations and CDR3 sequences used genomic DNA as template. MiXCR was run by TCRdb on the reads, yielding one entry per CDR3 protein. This table has about 190,000 distinct CDR3 sequences, 55% to 70% appearing once. The CDR3 is made up of 13 amino acids. Trimming took 5 bases from V and 0 from J, leaving 10 bases between them. CDR1 DFQATT and CDR2 SNEGSKA come from the germline V gene (reference sequence). The chain uses TRBV20-1 and TRBJ2-5, with D tentatively TRBD2 (6 bases). This TCR was sampled from a human donor with severe aplastic anemia or a healthy control (not recorded which). Sequenced: sorted CD4+, CD8+, or CD8+CD57+ T cells (not recorded which) from PBMCs. DNA of the CDR3: TGCAGTGCTCTACCTAGCGACCAAGAGACCCAGTACTTC. Translated, it gives CSALPSDQETQYF.